This entry is about one T cell receptor (beta chain). Other DNA sequences in the same sample also yield this CDR3. The sample is drawn from a study of shared clonotypes between healthy human individuals. Naive CD8 cells, CD45RO-negative and positively selected for CCR7, excluded terminally differentiated effector memory CD45RA+ cells. This table comes from immunoSEQ multiplex PCR, and its TCRdb copy is limited to in-frame clones, with some not included. The profile shows millions of clones, about 95% of them singletons. CDR1 and CDR2 (germline): MNHNY, SVGAGI (reference sequence). The CDR3 length is 11 residues. Trimming took 6 bases from V and 7 from J, leaving 7 bases between them.

Input material: naive CD8+ T cells sorted from blood. The chain is built from TRBV6-6 and TRBJ2-1, with no clear D. The sequence derives from a man between 18 and 29 years old in good health. CDR3 nucleotides: TGTGCCAGCAGCCTACCGAATGAGCAGTTCTTC. Translating it yields CASSLPNEQFF.